Listed below are T cell receptor beta chains from one sample, sequenced in a study of CD8+CD57+ T cells in acquired aplastic anemia. TCRdb analysed the reads with MiXCR anew, one entry per CDR3 protein. The table has 200,000 to 250,000 distinct CDR3 sequences, under 55% seen once; the top ten hold about 20%. Sequencing used sorted CD4+, CD8+, or CD8+CD57+ T cells (not recorded which) from PBMCs. Every receptor here comes from a human donor with aplastic anemia. The CDR3 runs from the conserved cysteine through the conserved F or W. D genes are given only for firm matches. Some rows have no size entry. The others give once, few or many, or a class for an expanded clone.

abundance	len	j_gene	v_gene	d_gene	CDR3aa	CDR3nt
many	11	TRBJ2-1	TRBV7-2	TRBD2	CASSLTSREFF	TGTGCCAGCAGCCTGACTAGCCGGGAGTTCTTC
many	13	TRBJ2-1	TRBV19	TRBD1	CASSRTGDNEQFF	TGTGCCAGTAGTAGGACAGGGGACAATGAGCAGTTCTTC
many	14	TRBJ2-3	TRBV10-3	.	CAISESQGTDTQYF	TGTGCCATCAGTGAGTCGCAGGGCACAGATACGCAGTATTTT
.	13	TRBJ1-2	TRBV20-1	.	CSASSTDNYGYTF	TGCAGTGCATCCTCAACAGATAACTATGGCTACACCTTC
.	15	TRBJ1-6	TRBV7-6	.	CASSLGRGSNSPLHF	TGTGCCAGCAGCTTAGGGCGGGGCTCTAATTCACCCCTCCACTTT
few	15	TRBJ2-3	TRBV3-1	.	CASSQDYQATDTQYF	TGTGCCAGCAGCCAAGATTACCAAGCTACAGATACGCAGTATTTT
.	10	TRBJ2-7	TRBV2	.	CASRGGLKYF	TGTGCCAGCAGGGGGGGCCTCAAGTACTTC
few	15	TRBJ1-3	TRBV5-6	.	CASSPPGASGNTIYF	TGTGCCAGCAGCCCACCTGGGGCCTCTGGAAACACCATATATTTT
few	15	TRBJ2-2	TRBV10-3	TRBD1	CAIRGQGENTGELFF	TGTGCCATCAGGGGACAGGGGGAAAACACCGGGGAGCTGTTTTTT
.	14	TRBJ1-5	TRBV7-8	.	CASSPPRRGQPQHF	TGTGCCAGCAGCCCCCCCCGCAGGGGACAGCCCCAGCATTTT
many	16	TRBJ2-7	TRBV20-1	TRBD1	CSASPEQGAFSYEQYF	TGCAGTGCTAGTCCAGAACAGGGGGCTTTTTCCTACGAGCAGTACTTC
many	15	TRBJ2-5	TRBV5-1	.	CASSLAPTLKETQYF	TGCGCCAGCAGCTTGGCCCCTACACTCAAAGAGACCCAGTACTTC
.	12	TRBJ2-7	TRBV29-1	TRBD1	CSVEAGGFEQYF	TGCAGCGTTGAGGCAGGGGGATTCGAGCAGTACTTC
many	15	TRBJ2-7	TRBV5-1	.	CASSTTGTPSYEQYF	TGCGCCAGCAGCACAACCGGGACCCCTTCCTACGAGCAGTACTTC
.	15	TRBJ1-6	TRBV19	TRBD1	CASSITGGGNSPLHF	TGTGCCAGTAGTATTACAGGGGGCGGGAATTCACCCCTCCACTTT
many	13	TRBJ2-7	TRBV14	.	CASRHRDTYEQYF	TGTGCCAGCAGACACCGGGATACCTACGAGCAGTACTTC
.	16	TRBJ1-5	TRBV20-1	.	CSARDVVKGLNQPQHF	TGCAGTGCTAGAGATGTGGTAAAGGGTCTCAATCAGCCCCAGCATTTT
.	13	TRBJ1-2	TRBV29-1	.	CSVAPRESYGYTF	TGCAGCGTTGCGCCCAGGGAGAGCTATGGCTACACCTTC
.	8	TRBJ2-5	TRBV15	.	CATSRRYF	TGTGCCACCAGCAGACGGTACTTC
.	14	TRBJ2-1	TRBV7-2	.	CASSLAQGNDEQFF	TGTGCCAGCAGCTTAGCACAGGGTAACGATGAGCAGTTCTTC
.	18	TRBJ1-3	TRBV7-8	TRBD1	CASSLAGQGALSGNTIYF	TGTGCCAGCAGCTTAGCGGGACAGGGGGCTCTCTCTGGAAACACCATATATTTT
.	12	TRBJ2-1	TRBV25-1	.	CASSARGNEQFF	TGTGCCAGCAGTGCTAGAGGCAATGAGCAGTTCTTC
.	15	TRBJ1-6	TRBV2	.	CASSTIHGGNSPLHF	TGTGCCAGCAGTACCATCCACGGGGGGAATTCACCCCTCCACTTT
.	14	TRBJ2-1	TRBV29-1	TRBD2	CSVVGGRALNEQFF	TGCAGCGTTGTAGGCGGGAGGGCCTTAAATGAGCAGTTCTTC
.	15	TRBJ1-5	TRBV19	TRBD1	CASSQQGGEGQSQHF	TGTGCCAGTAGTCAACAGGGGGGGGAGGGACAGTCCCAGCATTTT
.	13	TRBJ1-2	TRBV7-9	.	CASSRGSNYGYTF	TGTGCCAGCAGCCGGGGATCGAACTATGGCTACACCTTC